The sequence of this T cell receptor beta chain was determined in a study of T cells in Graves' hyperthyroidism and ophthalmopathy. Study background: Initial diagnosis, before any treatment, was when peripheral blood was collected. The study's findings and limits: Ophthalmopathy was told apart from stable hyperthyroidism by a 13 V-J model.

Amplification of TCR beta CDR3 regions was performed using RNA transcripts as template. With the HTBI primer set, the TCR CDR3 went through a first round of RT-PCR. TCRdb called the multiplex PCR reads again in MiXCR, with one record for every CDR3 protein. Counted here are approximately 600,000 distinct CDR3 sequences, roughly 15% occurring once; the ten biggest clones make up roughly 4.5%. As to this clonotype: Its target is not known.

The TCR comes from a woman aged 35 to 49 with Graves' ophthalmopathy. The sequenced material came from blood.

CDR3 DNA sequence: TGTGCCAGCAGTTACAGGGATGGAGAGACCCAGTACTTC. Translated, it gives CASSYRDGETQYF. The chain combines TRBV28 with TRBJ2-5; maybe TRBD1 (6 bases). The CDR3 is made up of 13 amino acids. V lost 4 bases, J lost 4 bases, and 10 bases lay in between. Germline V gene data show CDR1 as MDHEN and CDR2 as SYDVKM.